This T cell receptor beta chain was retrieved from a study of shared clonotypes between healthy human individuals. Study details: A couple of female and a few male donors aged 18 to 49 were enrolled.

Selected positively for CCR7 and CD45RO-negative, naive CD8 cells excluded terminally differentiated effector memory CD45RA+ cells. Points on this clone: The antigen remains undetermined. The sample carries other DNA sequences with the same CDR3.

TCRdb's copy holds only in-frame clones and misses some; the assay was immunoSEQ multiplex PCR. The table includes about 2.1 million clones, about 92% detected once. This CDR3 has 14 amino acids. Looked up from germline, CDR1 is MNHEY and CDR2 is SMNVEV (reference sequence). V shed 3 bases and J 5 bases; nucleotides not matched to a gene: 6. Study-wide findings and caveats: Generation probability values for non-shared clonotypes were lower than those for clonotypes shared by all four donors.

The chain combines TRBV27 with TRBJ2-7; 8 bases match TRBD1. The sequence was obtained from a man between 18 and 35 years old in good health. Some clones in this sample may be carry-over from other donors' samples. The sequenced material came from naive CD8+ T cells from PBMCs. This chain's CDR3 is CASSLRQGSNEQYF. The CDR3, as DNA: TGTGCCAGCAGTTTGAGACAGGGGAGCAACGAGCAGTACTTC.